This TCR beta chain was identified during a study of beta chain features in type 1 diabetes. Central memory, naive, regulatory and stem cell-like memory CD4+ cells were sorted by CD45RO/CCR7/CD25/CD127/CD95/CD27. Germline V CDR1 and CDR2: GTSNPN, SVGIG (reference sequence). Trimming took off 1 base at V and 0 bases at J, with 7 bases between the two ends. The CDR3 is 14 residues long. The isolated RNA, all of it, was reverse transcribed, so expressed TCRB transcripts were what got sequenced. Sequenced by immunoSEQ multiplex PCR; TCRdb stores in-frame clones only, minus some. Among nearly 350,000 clones, over 7% were seen once, and the ten largest hold roughly 0.99%. This clone was seen a handful of times. What it binds is unknown. Study-level results: Fewer insertions but more deletions were seen at VDJ junctions in type 1 diabetes patients. Shortening of TCRB CDR3s, moderate but significant, appeared in all four CD4+ subsets of Type 1 diabetes patients.

V and J are TRBV30 and TRBJ1-5, with D tentatively TRBD1 (5 bases). The sample comprised central memory CD4+ T cells from blood. The sequence was obtained from a man between 25 and 39 years old with type 1 diabetes. For the CDR3, the DNA is TGTGCCTGGAGTGGGGGGGATAGCAATCAGCCCCAGCATTTT. Protein product: CAWSGGDSNQPQHF.